These T cell receptor beta chains were read from a single sample in a study of technical replicates of blood from several donors. Produced via immunoSEQ multiplex PCR; TCRdb's table is partial and in-frame only. Here the sample spans some 49,000 clones, 80% to 95% being singletons. Sample: PBMCs. Every receptor here comes from a human donor in good health. Some clones in this sample may be carry-over from other donors' samples. Each CDR3 is given with its conserved first and last residue. Fields, in order: clone size, V gene, D gene, J gene, CDR3 DNA, CDR3 protein. The D gene is left open where the match is weak. Some rows mark clone size as missing; the rest say once, few, many or name a class of expanded clone.

clone_size: NA; v_call: TRBV4-1; d_call: NA; j_call: TRBJ2-1; cdr3_nt: TGCGCCAGCAGCACCATAGTGGGAGATTACAATGAGCAGTTCTTC; cdr3_aa: CASSTIVGDYNEQFF
clone_size: NA; v_call: TRBV4-1; d_call: TRBD1; j_call: TRBJ2-6; cdr3_nt: TGCGCCAGCAGAAACCCGGGACAGGGGAAATCTGGGGCCAACGTCCTGACTTTC; cdr3_aa: CASRNPGQGKSGANVLTF
clone_size: NA; v_call: TRBV5-1; d_call: NA; j_call: TRBJ1-4; cdr3_nt: TGCGCCAGCAGCCTTATGCTGAACGAGGAAAAACTGTTTTTT; cdr3_aa: CASSLMLNEEKLFF
clone_size: NA; v_call: TRBV7-2; d_call: NA; j_call: TRBJ2-1; cdr3_nt: TGTGCCAGCAGCTTAGGCTTCAGGGCAGGGGGGCTCTACAATGAGCAGTTCTTC; cdr3_aa: CASSLGFRAGGLYNEQFF
clone_size: NA; v_call: TRBV4-3; d_call: TRBD2; j_call: TRBJ2-2; cdr3_nt: TGCGCCAGCAGCCAAGATCGTAGCGGGGGGGCGTCCACCGGGGAGCTGTTTTTT; cdr3_aa: CASSQDRSGGASTGELFF
clone_size: NA; v_call: TRBV5-1; d_call: TRBD2; j_call: TRBJ2-3; cdr3_nt: TGCGCCAGCAGCTTGGGGACTAGCGGGATCGTAGATACGCAGTATTTT; cdr3_aa: CASSLGTSGIVDTQYF
clone_size: NA; v_call: TRBV19; d_call: TRBD1; j_call: TRBJ2-7; cdr3_nt: TGTGCCAGTAGTAAGGGGGCTACCAATTCCGACGAGCAGTACTTC; cdr3_aa: CASSKGATNSDEQYF
clone_size: NA; v_call: TRBV6-5; d_call: TRBD2; j_call: TRBJ2-2; cdr3_nt: TGTGCCAGCAGGTGGGGGGGCACCGGGGAGCTGTTTTTT; cdr3_aa: CASRWGGTGELFF
clone_size: NA; v_call: TRBV7-7; d_call: NA; j_call: TRBJ1-3; cdr3_nt: TGTGCCAGCAGCTTAGCGTTCGGGGATGGAAACACCATATATTTT; cdr3_aa: CASSLAFGDGNTIYF
clone_size: once; v_call: TRBV19; d_call: TRBD2; j_call: TRBJ2-7; cdr3_nt: TGTGCCAGTAGTCTCCGGGGGGTTGGCTACGAGCAGTACTTC; cdr3_aa: CASSLRGVGYEQYF
clone_size: NA; v_call: TRBV29-1; d_call: NA; j_call: TRBJ2-1; cdr3_nt: TGCAGCGTAGACCCCTTGGGTCAGGGGAATGAGCAGTTCTTC; cdr3_aa: CSVDPLGQGNEQFF
clone_size: NA; v_call: TRBV19; d_call: TRBD2; j_call: TRBJ2-7; cdr3_nt: TGTGCCAGTAGTCCGGGACTAGCGGGAGAGGAGCAGTACTTC; cdr3_aa: CASSPGLAGEEQYF
clone_size: NA; v_call: TRBV7-2; d_call: NA; j_call: TRBJ1-1; cdr3_nt: TGTGCCAGCAGCTTAGATTCCAGGGTATCTGAAGCTTTCTTT; cdr3_aa: CASSLDSRVSEAFF
clone_size: NA; v_call: TRBV11-3; d_call: NA; j_call: TRBJ1-1; cdr3_nt: TGTGCCAGCAGCCGTTGGCCGGAAGACAAAGCTTTCTTT; cdr3_aa: CASSRWPEDKAFF
clone_size: NA; v_call: TRBV5-6; d_call: NA; j_call: TRBJ1-5; cdr3_nt: TGTGCCAGCAGCTTGGACGGGTCTCAGCCCCAGCATTTT; cdr3_aa: CASSLDGSQPQHF
clone_size: NA; v_call: TRBV5-5; d_call: NA; j_call: TRBJ1-5; cdr3_nt: TGTGCCAGCAGCTTGGGGGGGGTGCAGCCCCAGCATTTT; cdr3_aa: CASSLGGVQPQHF
clone_size: NA; v_call: TRBV7-2; d_call: TRBD1; j_call: TRBJ2-1; cdr3_nt: TGTGCCAGCAGCCTCGACAGGGGGCGCTACAATGAGCAGTTCTTC; cdr3_aa: CASSLDRGRYNEQFF
clone_size: NA; v_call: TRBV7-9; d_call: TRBD1; j_call: TRBJ2-7; cdr3_nt: TGTGCCAGCAGCCAGGGACAGTTGGAGGCCTACGAGCAGTACTTC; cdr3_aa: CASSQGQLEAYEQYF
clone_size: NA; v_call: TRBV7-9; d_call: NA; j_call: TRBJ2-5; cdr3_nt: TGTGCCAGCAGCAATTCGAGGGAAAAAGAGACCCAGTACTTC; cdr3_aa: CASSNSREKETQYF
clone_size: NA; v_call: TRBV6-4; d_call: NA; j_call: TRBJ1-5; cdr3_nt: TGTGCCAGCACTACCTTGGGCAGTCAGCCCCAGCATTTT; cdr3_aa: CASTTLGSQPQHF
clone_size: once; v_call: TRBV5-1; d_call: TRBD1; j_call: TRBJ1-2; cdr3_nt: TGCGCCAGCAGCTCGACAGGGCTGGGTAACTATGGCTACACCTTC; cdr3_aa: CASSSTGLGNYGYTF
clone_size: once; v_call: TRBV2; d_call: TRBD1; j_call: TRBJ1-2; cdr3_nt: TGTGCCAGCAGCAAGGACAGGGACTATGGCTACACCTTC; cdr3_aa: CASSKDRDYGYTF
clone_size: NA; v_call: TRBV6-1; d_call: TRBD1; j_call: TRBJ1-5; cdr3_nt: TGTGCCGGGGGAACCGGGACAGGTGGGAATCAGCCCCAGCATTTT; cdr3_aa: CAGGTGTGGNQPQHF
clone_size: NA; v_call: TRBV11-3; d_call: TRBD1; j_call: TRBJ2-3; cdr3_nt: TGTGCCAGCAGCGCAGGGGGCTCGTTGGATACGCAGTATTTT; cdr3_aa: CASSAGGSLDTQYF
clone_size: NA; v_call: TRBV4-1; d_call: TRBD2; j_call: TRBJ2-3; cdr3_nt: TGCGCCAGCAGCCAGGGGACCGGACTAGCGGGAATCCTAAGCACAGATACGCAGTATTTT; cdr3_aa: CASSQGTGLAGILSTDTQYF
clone_size: NA; v_call: TRBV18; d_call: TRBD2; j_call: TRBJ2-6; cdr3_nt: TGTGCCAGCTCACGCATAGGACTAGCGGGAGTGGACTCTGGGGCCAACGTCCTGACTTTC; cdr3_aa: CASSRIGLAGVDSGANVLTF
clone_size: NA; v_call: TRBV7-2; d_call: NA; j_call: TRBJ1-4; cdr3_nt: TGTGCCAGCAGCCCGGTAGCCCAGTCGGGAACAACTAATGAAAAACTGTTTTTT; cdr3_aa: CASSPVAQSGTTNEKLFF
clone_size: NA; v_call: TRBV18; d_call: TRBD1; j_call: TRBJ2-2; cdr3_nt: TGTGCCAGCTCACCACAACAGGGGGCCGGGGAGCTGTTTTTT; cdr3_aa: CASSPQQGAGELFF
clone_size: NA; v_call: TRBV7-2; d_call: NA; j_call: TRBJ2-7; cdr3_nt: TGTGCCAGCAGTGGAGGTACCTACGAGCAGTACTTC; cdr3_aa: CASSGGTYEQYF
clone_size: NA; v_call: TRBV30; d_call: TRBD1; j_call: TRBJ1-1; cdr3_nt: TGTGCCGGGACAGGGAAGACTGAAGCTTTCTTT; cdr3_aa: CAGTGKTEAFF
clone_size: NA; v_call: TRBV4-2; d_call: TRBD2; j_call: TRBJ2-1; cdr3_nt: TGTGCCAGCAGCCAAGATACTAGCGGGGGGTACAATGAGCAGTTCTTC; cdr3_aa: CASSQDTSGGYNEQFF
clone_size: NA; v_call: TRBV7-2; d_call: TRBD2; j_call: TRBJ2-7; cdr3_nt: TGTGCCAGCATGAACACCGGGACTAGCGACTACGAGCAGTACTTC; cdr3_aa: CASMNTGTSDYEQYF
clone_size: NA; v_call: TRBV7-9; d_call: NA; j_call: TRBJ1-2; cdr3_nt: TGTGCCAGCAGCCCCGCCCCCAGGGGCTACACCTTC; cdr3_aa: CASSPAPRGYTF
clone_size: NA; v_call: TRBV15; d_call: NA; j_call: TRBJ2-6; cdr3_nt: TGTGCCACCAGCGAGGGTTTGACTGGGGCCAACGTCCTGACTTTC; cdr3_aa: CATSEGLTGANVLTF
clone_size: NA; v_call: TRBV4-3; d_call: TRBD1; j_call: TRBJ1-3; cdr3_nt: TGCGCCAGCAGCCAAGTAGGACAGGGCGCCTCTGGAAACACCATATATTTT; cdr3_aa: CASSQVGQGASGNTIYF